The sequence of this T cell receptor beta chain was determined in a study of T cells in tuberculosis. Turning to the study itself: This South African cohort compared adolescents with or without latent tuberculosis against adults with active tuberculosis.

Data came from immunoSEQ multiplex PCR; TCRdb stores just in-frame clones and leaves some out. The sample records under 45,000 clones, under 95% being singletons. The ends were cut back, 2 bases at V and 3 bases at J, with 11 bases in the middle. CDR3 length equals 14 residues. CDR1 and CDR2 (germline): SGHDN, FVKESK. As to time point: new active TB diagnosis, blood taken before or within 7 days of starting treatment. This sequence originates from an adult with tuberculosis. The sample here was PBMCs, taken at tuberculosis diagnosis. V and J are TRBV14 and TRBJ2-7; D gene uncertain. The CDR3 DNA is TGTGCCAGCAGCCAAAGTCAGGATTTCTACGAGCAGTACTTC. This translates into CASSQSQDFYEQYF. Complete variable domain (other parts from reference TRBV14 and TRBJ2-7): EAGVTQFPSHSVIEKGQTVTLRCDPISGHDNLYWYRRVMGKEIKFLLHFVKESKQDESGMPNNRFLAERTGGTYSTLKVQPAELEDSGVYFCASSQSQDFYEQYFGPGTRLTVT.